This TCR beta chain emerged from a study of shared clonotypes between healthy human individuals (dated by TCRdb to 2019 to 2021). Regarding the study in general: The cohort included three men and a couple of women between 18 and 49 years of age. For each donor, CD4 naive and CD4 memory were each given three plates, CD8 naive was given two plates, and CD8 memory was given one plate. To estimate repertoire size and how much clonotype sharing occurs between individuals, the study deeply sequenced the blood TCR repertoires of about five healthy adults. Libraries were prepared and TCR repertoires were sequenced by different laboratories using diverse techniques, in order to increase sequencing depth and limit assay-specific biases. Between about 0.8 and 9.5 billion PBMCs per donor were obtained by leukapheresis.

The donors were healthy, HIV-negative adults who had no recently reported acute infections or vaccinations. Every donor was a Caucasian adult living in Nashville, Tennessee, USA. CD4+ T cells were enriched by magnetic negative selection; naive cells were then positively selected on CD45RA, and the negative fraction formed the memory subset. After blood collection by leukapheresis, PBMCs were isolated using Ficoll-Histopaque density gradient centrifugation and then cryopreserved in the vapor phase of liquid nitrogen. Analytical flow cytometry was used to check the purity and quantity of every magnetically sorted T cell population. Genomic DNA was isolated from every sorted fraction and measured by UV absorbance on a Nanodrop 2000c. With respect to this clone: Its antigen target is currently unknown. Base qualities were left out, and no much larger clone turns up one base away.

From the germline V gene (reference sequence), CDR1 is GTSNPN and CDR2 is SVGIG. Germline trimming: 4 bases from V, 7 bases from J; junction bases outside gene matches: 4. From cysteine to phenylalanine, the CDR3 is 13 amino acids long. Only CDR3 DNA is held: 39 bases, read in frame from base 1. On the study overall, not on this receptor specifically: Sharing across a handful of donors was observed for around 4.8% of naive CD4, 3% to 3.5% of naive CD8, about 2.3% of memory CD4, and around 0.4% of memory CD8 clonotypes. Sampling was restricted to blood, and TCR repertoires in tissue are likely to differ from TCR repertoires in blood. Clonotypes shared by all four sorted-subset donors showed higher generation probabilities than non-shared clonotypes. Because the study included a small number of donors, the genetic and exposure-history diversity represented was limited. Rarefaction of sorted-subset datasets indicated incomplete sequencing despite the large sequencing depth. Larger estimated clonotype richness was generally found for naive subsets than for memory subsets. Based on pairwise subsampling, the degree of clonotype sharing among donors was expected to be affected by sequencing depth.

Using the deep immunoSEQ assay, TCR CDR3 regions were amplified from genomic DNA by multiplex PCR. Genomic DNA extracted from each cell subset was distributed evenly over all wells of several immunoSEQ 96-well plates, and each plate served as one replicate. Each replicate PCR for sorted subsets received 200 ng genomic DNA, equal to about 30,000 T cell genomes. Purified libraries were measured with a Qubit 3.0 fluorometer, size-checked on a Bioanalyzer 2100, and measured again with the KAPA Library Quantification kit. Each immunoSEQ 96-well plate was sequenced on its own single-read 150-cycle Illumina NextSeq 550 flow cell. The authors' pipeline ran thus. Because the immunoSEQ output held only junctional sequences and lacked quality scores, the filtering could not match the filtering applied to full-length reads. Sequences were annotated with PyIR, a Python wrapper for IgBLAST v1.9, using IMGT germline references to assign V/J genes and CDR3. Any read was removed if the V/J assignment was weak (E-value above 1e-6), the CDR3 was missing, or the read contained stop codons, out-of-frame junctions, or ambiguous translated residues. A V3J clonotype was defined by an identical inferred V gene, J gene, and CDR3 amino acid sequence. To compute the percentage overlap between repertoires, the number of shared unique clonotypes was divided by the size of the smaller repertoire. Repertoire richness was assessed with RTK rarefaction, the Chao1 estimator, and Recon v2.1 estimates of unobserved clonotypes. OLGA was used to compute generation probabilities for all TCRbeta clonotypes that the gDNA method yielded from four donors. The source is immuneACCESS, and TCRdb retained only in-frame sequences with V and J called. Part of the clones is not carried over; for the studies checked, unresolved V genes explain less than half of this, and the remainder is unexplained. V, J and clone size reflect that table, while D and trimming were determined from the DNA. The sample contains about 1,500,000 clones, around 97% of them found a single time. The top ten clonotypes cover 1.2% of the sample.

The chain is encoded by TRBV30 joined to TRBJ2-1; the central 10 bases match TRBD2. This clonotype was sampled from a man aged 30 to 39 in good health. Sequenced input: naive CD4+ T cells sorted from blood. The cell subset or site label, as the study defines it: CD45RA+ positively selected. In nucleotide form, the sequence is TGTGCCTGGATTAGCGGGAGGAGGAATGAGCAGTTCTTC. The encoded protein is CAWISGRRNEQFF.